The next 27 T cell receptor beta chains were all read from a single sample in a study of blood T cell repertoires in COVID-19. Profiling relied on immunoSEQ multiplex PCR, and the TCRdb table lists in-frame clones only, not all of them. The sample carries around 250,000 clones, 91% recorded once. The source material was PBMCs or T cells enriched from blood (not recorded which). The receptors come from a human donor in a cohort exposed to, infected with or recovered from COVID-19 (not recorded which). The donor label of this sample is uncertain.

A single count supports this clone. V usage is TRBV19 and J usage is TRBJ1-1; 11 nucleotides agree with TRBD1. The ends lost 6 bases at V and 1 base at J; junction bases unmatched: 4. The length of the CDR3 is 15 residues. From germline, CDR1 is LNHDA and CDR2 SQIVND (reference sequence). The DNA of the CDR3 is TGTGCCAGTAGCCGGGGACAGGGGGAGAACACTGAAGCTTTCTTT. Its translation: CASSRGQGENTEAFF.

The rearrangement links TRBV19 to TRBJ2-4, with 11 bases matching TRBD2. This CDR3 has 14 amino acids. Trimming cost V 7 bases and J 8 bases; bases outside gene matches: 7. Per germline, CDR1 LNHDA and CDR2 SQIVND (reference sequence). The CDR3 is CASTPLAGGDIQYF. CDR3 bases: TGTGCCAGTACCCCCCTAGCGGGGGGTGACATTCAGTACTTC.

The chain recombines TRBV7-9 with TRBJ2-1; TRBD1 matches 7 bases. Germline V CDR1 and CDR2: SEHNR, FQNEAQ (reference sequence). The junction had 4 bases not matched to a gene; V was cut back by 0 bases and J by 8 bases. The CDR3 is 14 residues long. The CDR3, as DNA: TGTGCCAGCAGCTTAGCTGACAGGGACCATGAGCAGTTCTTC. This gives the protein CASSLADRDHEQFF. The whole variable domain, remainder taken from reference TRBV7-9 and TRBJ2-1, is DTGVSQNPRHKITKRGQNVTFRCDPISEHNRLYWYRQTLGQGPEFLTYFQNEAQLEKSRLLSDRFSAERPKGSFSTLEIQRTEQGDSAMYLCASSLADRDHEQFFGPGTRLTVL.

The chain employs TRBV6-5 and TRBJ1-2; D unclear. The CDR3 covers 13 residues. Germline CDR1 MNHEY, CDR2 SVGAGI. V lost 0 bases and J lost 7, with 9 bases in between. The CDR3 loop reads CASSYSRLTGYTF. For the CDR3, the DNA is TGTGCCAGCAGTTACTCGAGGTTGACTGGCTACACCTTC.

This chain joins TRBV9 and TRBJ2-5; D is perhaps TRBD2 (6 bases). CDR3 size: 17 residues. CDR1 and CDR2 (germline): SGDLS, YYNGEE. Trimming took off 3 bases at V and 5 bases at J, with 23 bases between the two ends. Here the CDR3 reads CASSARDSRTRGETQYF. The CDR3 nucleotides read TGTGCCAGCAGCGCTCGGGACTCTCGAACTCGGGGGGAGACCCAGTACTTC.

The V call is TRBV2, the J call TRBJ1-5; the D is unclear. Germline lookup yields CDR1 SNHLY and CDR2 FYNNEI. The CDR3 has 12 amino acids. Trimming removed 4 bases at V and 5 bases at J, with 6 bases between. The CDR3 protein is CASSGGDQPQHF. In DNA, the CDR3 is TGTGCCAGCAGTGGAGGTGATCAGCCCCAGCATTTT. The full variable domain, its missing parts supplied by reference TRBV2 and TRBJ1-5, is EPEVTQTPSHQVTQMGQEVILRCVPISNHLYFYWYRQILGQKVEFLVSFYNNEISEKSEIFDDQFSVERPDGSNFTLKIRSTKLEDSAMYFCASSGGDQPQHFGDGTRLSIL.

The CDR3 nucleotides read TGTGCCAGCAGCTTAGACCCCGGACTAGCGGGGAACACCGGGGAGCTGTTTTTT. It encodes CASSLDPGLAGNTGELFF. V and J are TRBV7-2 and TRBJ2-2, with 11 bases aligning to TRBD2. The germline V gene encodes CDR1 SGHTA and CDR2 FQGNSA. CDR3 length: 18 residues. J was trimmed by 1 base and V by 1 base; bases with no gene match: 5.

The rearrangement links TRBV19 to TRBJ1-1, with a possible D match to TRBD1 (6 bases). Between the trimmed V and J ends, which lost 1 base and 4 bases, there was a span of 16 bases. The CDR3 totals 16 residues. Germline V gene lookup returns CDR1 LNHDA and CDR2 SQIVND (reference sequence). CDR3 residues: CASSIGLGGRSTEAFF. The CDR3 coding sequence is TGTGCCAGTAGTATAGGTTTGGGGGGGCGGAGCACTGAAGCTTTCTTT. Using reference TRBV19 and TRBJ1-1 for the parts outside the CDR3, the full variable domain is DGGITQSPKYLFRKEGQNVTLSCEQNLNHDAMYWYRQDPGQGLRLIYYSQIVNDFQKGDIAEGYSVSREKKESFPLTVTSAQKNPTAFYLCASSIGLGGRSTEAFFGQGTRLTVV.

The CDR3 nucleotides are TGTGCCAGCAGCTTGGGTAGCTCACCCCTCCACTTT. Protein: CASSLGSSPLHF. The V call is TRBV5-5, the J call TRBJ1-6; D not certain. From germline, CDR1 is SGHKS and CDR2 YYEKEE (reference sequence). The CDR3 has 12 residues. Trimming removed 0 bases at V and 10 bases at J, with 5 bases between.

The chain employs TRBV7-9 and TRBJ1-4; 10 bases agree with TRBD1. V lost 2 bases and J lost 6; bases outside the gene matches: 12. Germline-derived CDR1 and CDR2 are SEHNR and FQNEAQ (reference sequence). The CDR3 has 18 residues. As DNA, the CDR3 is TGTGCCAGCAGCTTATCCCTTCTGACAGGGGGCGTCGATGAAAAACTGTTTTTT. This codes for CASSLSLLTGGVDEKLFF.

The chain has TRBV28 and TRBJ1-5, with TRBD1 identical over 10 bases. This CDR3 spans 16 amino acids. V shed 6 bases, J shed 3 bases, and the junction held 8 bases outside the gene matches. CDR1 MDHEN and CDR2 SYDVKM come from the germline V gene. The CDR3 region has the DNA TGTGCCAGCAGCTCCCCGGACAGGGGGAACAATCAGCCCCAGCATTTT. The encoded protein is CASSSPDRGNNQPQHF. Full variable domain (missing parts from reference TRBV28 and TRBJ1-5): DVKVTQSSRYLVKRTGEKVFLECVQDMDHENMFWYRQDPGLGLRLIYFSYDVKMKEKGDIPEGYSVSREKKERFSLILESASTNQTSMYLCASSSPDRGNNQPQHFGDGTRLSIL.

V and J are TRBV10-3 and TRBJ1-2; D is perhaps TRBD1 (6 bases). This CDR3 comprises 13 residues. V was trimmed by 0 bases and J by 8 bases, leaving 10 bases between them. Per germline, CDR1 ENHRY and CDR2 SYGVKD. CDR3 sequence: CAISESQGRGYTF. CDR3 in DNA: TGTGCCATCAGTGAGTCCCAGGGGCGCGGCTACACCTTC.

The chain links TRBV5-6 to TRBJ1-4; TRBD1 matches 8 bases. Germline-derived CDR1 and CDR2 are SGHDT and YYEEEE. The CDR3 consists of 15 residues. J was trimmed by 8 bases and V by 4 bases; bases with no gene match: 10. CDR3: CASSHSQGAGEKLFF. DNA of the CDR3: TGTGCCAGCAGCCACTCTCAGGGGGCAGGGGAAAAACTGTTTTTT. Together with reference TRBV5-6 and TRBJ1-4, the CDR3 gives the full variable domain: DAGVTQSPTHLIKTRGQQVTLRCSPKSGHDTVSWYQQALGQGPQFIFQYYEEEERQRGNFPDRFSGHQFPNYSSELNVNALLLGDSALYLCASSHSQGAGEKLFFGSGTQLSVL.

A note on this clone: Other DNA sequences in this specimen translate into the identical CDR3. V and J are TRBV6-5 and TRBJ1-6; D possibly corresponds to TRBD1 (5 bases). The ends were cut back, 5 bases at V and 2 bases at J, with 10 bases in the middle. Germline CDR1 reads MNHEY; CDR2 reads SVGAGI. The CDR3 has 15 residues. CDR3 sequence (DNA): TGTGCCAGCAGTCGTACAGGCCCCTATAATTCACCCCTCCACTTT. Its protein is CASSRTGPYNSPLHF.

The rearrangement joins TRBV10-3 to TRBJ2-1, with 12 bases aligning to TRBD2. The CDR3 runs to 15 residues. V dropped 3 bases and J dropped 10; count of bases not matched to a gene: 7. Germline lookup yields CDR1 ENHRY and CDR2 SYGVKD. The CDR3 reads CAISDPGLAGTEQFF. For the CDR3, the DNA is TGTGCCATCAGTGATCCTGGACTAGCGGGGACCGAGCAGTTCTTC.

The V and J genes are TRBV14 and TRBJ1-2, with no clear D. CDR1 and CDR2 (germline): SGHDN, FVKESK. Trimming removed 4 bases from V and 4 bases from J, with 13 bases in between. The CDR3 loop spans 14 amino acids. CDR3 nucleotide sequence: TGTGCCAGCAGCCGGAGCGGGGATTTCTATGGCTACACCTTC. This translates into CASSRSGDFYGYTF.

The V gene is TRBV19, the J gene TRBJ1-5; D may be TRBD1 (6 bases). Germline values: CDR1 LNHDA, CDR2 SQIVND (reference sequence). Between the trimmed V and J ends, which lost 7 bases and 6 bases, there was a span of 19 bases. This CDR3 is built from 15 residues. CDR3 residues: CASTPGGRQAQPQHF. As DNA, the CDR3 is TGTGCCAGTACCCCGGGAGGGAGACAGGCTCAGCCCCAGCATTTT.

This chain connects TRBV19 to TRBJ1-5, with 9 bases aligning to TRBD1. J lost 7 bases, V lost 5 bases, and 6 bases had no gene match. CDR1 and CDR2 (germline): LNHDA, SQIVND (reference sequence). This CDR3 has 14 amino acids. Here the CDR3 reads CASSPSDRGQPQHF. Written as DNA, the CDR3 is TGTGCCAGTAGTCCCTCGGACAGGGGCCAGCCCCAGCATTTT.

This sequence joins TRBV10-3 and TRBJ1-3, with 10 bases that match TRBD1. This CDR3 is built from 17 residues. The trim removed 4 bases at V and 0 bases at J, leaving 6 bases unmatched. Per germline, CDR1 ENHRY and CDR2 SYGVKD. CDR3 protein: CAISVGTGVHSGNTIYF. The CDR3 DNA reads as TGTGCCATCAGTGTGGGGACAGGGGTCCACTCTGGAAACACCATATATTTT.

The chain has TRBV4-3 and TRBJ2-1; the match to TRBD2 covers 11 bases. The CDR3 consists of 18 residues. Germline-derived CDR1 and CDR2 are LGHNA and YSLEER. Trimming removed 0 bases from V and 8 bases from J; junction bases left unmatched: 12. The CDR3 loop reads CASSQEPGLAGRRYEQFF. The DNA of the CDR3 is TGCGCCAGCAGCCAAGAACCCGGACTAGCGGGTCGGCGGTATGAGCAGTTCTTC.

CDR3 nucleotides: TGTGCCAGCAGCCTGTCAGGATGGGCCGGGGAGCTGTTTTTT. Amino acid sequence: CASSLSGWAGELFF. The genes are TRBV11-1 and TRBJ2-2; D uncertain. The germline V and J ends were trimmed by 5 bases and 6 bases, with 13 bases remaining between them. CDR3 length: 14 amino acids. Germline V CDR1 and CDR2: SGHAT, FQDESV (reference sequence).

J is TRBJ2-7 and V is TRBV6-1, with D perhaps matching TRBD2 (7 bases). CDR3 length: 16 residues. In germline, CDR1 is MNHNS, CDR2 SASEGT. Trimming took off 2 bases at V and 4 bases at J, with 18 bases between the two ends. This CDR3 reads CASSEMSGGRVYEQYF. Written as DNA, the CDR3 is TGTGCCAGCAGTGAAATGTCGGGGGGCCGGGTGTACGAGCAGTACTTC.

The rearrangement joins TRBV6-5 to TRBJ2-6; D perhaps matches TRBD1 (5 bases). CDR1 MNHEY and CDR2 SVGAGI come from the germline V gene. Trimming cost V 2 bases and J 2 bases, with 7 bases left between them. The CDR3 consists of 15 residues. CDR3 region: CASSYRGPGANVLTF. CDR3 DNA: TGTGCCAGCAGTTACAGGGGCCCTGGGGCCAACGTCCTGACTTTC.

For this clone: This sample also contains other DNA sequences that code for the same CDR3. The V and J genes are TRBV7-3 and TRBJ2-1, with D tentatively TRBD2 (7 bases). V lost 2 bases, J lost 5 bases, and 10 bases lay in between. Germline-derived CDR1 and CDR2 are SGHTA and FQGTGA. The CDR3 has 14 residues. CDR3 residues: CASSLGGANNEQFF. The CDR3 nucleotides read TGTGCCAGCAGCTTAGGGGGGGCAAACAATGAGCAGTTCTTC.

The CDR3 coding sequence is TGTGCCAGCAGCCACCACAGGGACACTGAAGCTTTCTTT. This codes for CASSHHRDTEAFF. This rearrangement joins TRBV4-2 to TRBJ1-1; tentatively, D is TRBD1 (6 bases). CDR1 and CDR2 (germline): LGHNA, YNFKEQ. The ends were cut back, 3 bases at V and 3 bases at J, with 8 bases in the middle. CDR3 size: 13 residues.

V gene TRBV7-9 combines with J gene TRBJ1-1; D is ambiguous. Germline loops: CDR1 SEHNR, CDR2 FQNEAQ (reference sequence). The V end was cut by 5 bases, the J end by 5 bases, with 18 bases between. This CDR3 spans 15 amino acids. CDR3 region: CASSPSSGVGTEAFF. CDR3 coding DNA: TGTGCCAGCAGCCCATCCAGCGGGGTGGGAACTGAAGCTTTCTTT.

The rearrangement uses TRBV5-1 and TRBJ2-5, with TRBD2 matching over 8 bases. The V and J ends lost 4 bases and 5 bases, in that order; junction bases with no gene match: 10. The CDR3 is 15 residues long. Germline V gives CDR1 SGHRS, CDR2 YFSETQ. Here the CDR3 reads CASSAYGGGFETQYF. DNA for the CDR3: TGCGCCAGCAGCGCCTACGGGGGGGGCTTTGAGACCCAGTACTTC.